This entry describes one T cell receptor (beta chain). Its cognate antigen is unknown. Sequenced by immunoSEQ multiplex PCR; TCRdb stores in-frame clones only, minus some. The sample lists about 64,000 clones, 86% occurring once. This sample stems from a study of pediatric ulcerative colitis. Overall study results and limits: In rectum, acute severe colitis had expanded clones and less diversity.

Specimen: blood. This sequence originates from a boy aged 5-17 years with severe ulcerative colitis.

The CDR3 nucleotides read TGTGCCAGCAGCTTAGTTAGCGGGGCTTCCTACGAGCAGTACTTC. Protein: CASSLVSGASYEQYF. The genes are TRBV7-9 and TRBJ2-7; 8 bases fit TRBD2. The CDR3 runs to 15 residues. Germline loops: CDR1 SEHNR, CDR2 FQNEAQ (reference sequence). The V gene end was trimmed by 1 base and the J gene end by 1 base; junction bases not matched to a gene: 3.